The clone carrying this T cell receptor (beta chain) has a count of ten or more. The data were taken from a study of blood T cells in healthy people across ages. The authors ran a second PCR of roughly 6 to 12 cycles using a sample-barcoded 5' primer and a J-beta primer mix. TCRdb itself ran the 5' RACE reads through MiXCR, one entry per CDR3 protein. The sample carries about 1,500,000 distinct CDR3 sequences, 42% recorded once. Trimming pared 5 bases from V and 3 bases from J, leaving 12 bases between. This CDR3 region has 14 residues. This TCR derives from a woman aged 18-30 years in good health. The chain uses TRBV12-3 or TRBV12-4 and TRBJ2-3; D is perhaps TRBD1 (6 bases). The sample consisted of blood. The DNA for the CDR3 is TGTGCCAGCAGTCCGGACAGAAGAACAGATACGCAGTATTTT. It is translated as CASSPDRRTDTQYF.